The clone carrying this T cell receptor (beta chain) was picked up many times. Antigen specificity is unknown. V shed 3 bases and J shed 6 bases, with 14 bases lying between them. CDR1 is LNHNV, CDR2 YYDKDF, per germline (reference sequence). The length of the CDR3 is 14 residues. The data derive from a study of T cell repertoires in cytomegalovirus infection. In TCRdb, the reads were re-called with MiXCR into one record per CDR3 protein. Of some 300,000 distinct CDR3 sequences in the sample, approximately 8.9% were seen once. Study outcomes and limitations: The study found HLA-C-restricted CMV-specific TCR beta clonotypes dominating the ex vivo response.

V and J are TRBV15 and TRBJ1-2; the D gene is possibly TRBD1 (5 bases). The sample comprised PBMCs. This receptor was identified in a human donor in good health (CMV status not recorded). Some clones in this sample may be carry-over from other donors' samples. In DNA, the CDR3 is TGTGCCACCAGCAGGGATCGCGGGGCTAATGGCTACACCTTC. As protein: CATSRDRGANGYTF. Filled out from reference TRBV15 and TRBJ1-2, the complete variable domain reads DAMVIQNPRYQVTQFGKPVTLSCSQTLNHNVMYWYQQKSSQAPKLLFHYYDKDFNNEADTPDNFQSRRPNTSFCFLDIRSPGLGDTAMYLCATSRDRGANGYTFGSGTRLTVV.